This T cell receptor beta chain is drawn from a study of T cell repertoires in cytomegalovirus infection. TCRdb reprocessed the reads with MiXCR, giving one entry per CDR3 protein. The data show roughly 800,000 distinct CDR3 sequences, about 29% seen once. This clonotype was detected ten times or more. Its antigen is unidentified. CDR3 length: 13 amino acids. CDR1 and CDR2 (germline): SGHVS, FQNEAQ. The V end was cut by 4 bases, the J end by 3 bases, with 6 bases between. This sequence originates from a human donor in good health (CMV status not recorded). Some clones in this sample may be carry-over from other donors' samples. This material consisted of cultured CD8+ T cells from PBMCs, taken from culture after CMV antigen stimulation. The rearrangement uses TRBV7-8 and TRBJ2-2; D is ambiguous. The CDR3 DNA reads as TGTGCCAGCAGCTCCTTGTACACCGGGGAGCTGTTTTTT. Translated: CASSSLYTGELFF.